What follows are 10 T cell receptor beta chains derived from one specimen sequenced in a study of OX40 agonist ivuxolimab in advanced cancers. The table came from immunoSEQ multiplex PCR; TCRdb's copy has only in-frame clones and leaves some out. This sample has roughly 92,000 clones, with 91% found just once. This sample comprised CD4+ or CD8+ T cells sorted from blood, obtained in a trial of the OX40 agonist ivuxolimab. These receptor sequences come from an adult with an advanced solid tumor such as melanoma, head and neck, liver or kidney cancer.

V and J are TRBV19 and TRBJ1-4; D perhaps matches TRBD1 (5 bases). V dropped 2 bases and J dropped 5 bases, with 9 bases sitting between them. The CDR3 is 14 amino acids. From germline, CDR1 is LNHDA and CDR2 SQIVND (reference sequence). Here the CDR3 DNA reads TGTGCCAGTAGTATACAGGGAGGGAATGAAAAACTGTTTTTT. Translation: CASSIQGGNEKLFF.

The chain employs TRBV10-1 and TRBJ2-7; 7 nucleotides line up with TRBD1. V lost 0 bases and J lost 0; bases outside the gene matches: 5. CDR1 and CDR2 from the germline V gene are WNHNN and SYGVQD (reference sequence). This CDR3 contains 16 residues. DNA of the CDR3: TGCGCCAGCAGTGAGTCGCGGCAGGGGGTCTCCTACGAGCAGTACTTC. Its translation: CASSESRQGVSYEQYF.

The genes are TRBV25-1 and TRBJ1-1, with D unclear. The V gene's germline CDR1 is MGHDK and CDR2 SYGVNS. There are 12 residues in the CDR3. The V end lost 5 bases, the J end lost 6 bases, and 10 bases lay between the germline ends. The CDR3 reads CASSMMHSEAFF. The CDR3 nucleotides are TGTGCCAGCAGTATGATGCATTCTGAAGCTTTCTTT.

V gene TRBV28 combines with J gene TRBJ1-2; D not certain. Trimming left V 8 bases short and J 0 bases short, with 10 bases between. This CDR3 is 13 amino acids long. CDR1 is MDHEN, CDR2 SYDVKM, per germline. CDR3 amino acids: CASREDSNYGYTF. In DNA form, the CDR3 reads TGTGCCAGCCGCGAAGATTCTAACTATGGCTACACCTTC.

CDR3 nucleotide sequence: TGTGCCAGCAGTTACTCATTGGCGGAGGCCTACGAGCAGTACTTC. This gives the protein CASSYSLAEAYEQYF. This chain joins TRBV6-5 and TRBJ2-7; D possibly corresponds to TRBD2 (5 bases). There are 15 residues in the CDR3. V was clipped by 0 bases and J by 2 bases, with 11 bases between them. Per the germline V gene, CDR1 is MNHEY and CDR2 is SVGAGI.

V gene TRBV14 combines with J gene TRBJ2-5; D is unclear. V was cut by 4 bases and J by 5 bases, with 20 bases left in between. Looked up from germline, CDR1 is SGHDN and CDR2 is FVKESK. The CDR3 runs to 16 residues. The CDR3 sequence: CASSPPEATTRETQYF. For the CDR3, the DNA is TGTGCCAGCAGCCCTCCCGAGGCCACCACGCGGGAGACCCAGTACTTC.

This clone was seen only once. This chain joins TRBV11-3 and TRBJ2-1; 10 bases agree with TRBD2. Germline CDR1 reads SGHNT; CDR2 reads YENEEA. Losses at the gene ends were 5 bases for V and 1 base for J; bases not matched to a gene: 17. The length of the CDR3 is 20 residues. The CDR3 is CASSPTGGVLLAGSYNEQFF. The DNA for the CDR3 is TGTGCCAGCAGCCCTACAGGGGGGGTATTACTAGCGGGATCCTACAATGAGCAGTTCTTC.

The chain combines TRBV30 with TRBJ2-2, with D possibly TRBD1 on 6 matching bases. This CDR3 has 13 residues. From germline, CDR1 is GTSNPN and CDR2 SVGIG (reference sequence). V was trimmed by 3 bases and J by 1 base, leaving 6 bases between them. The CDR3 loop reads CAWRDRNTGELFF. The CDR3 bases are TGTGCCTGGAGGGACAGGAACACCGGGGAGCTGTTTTTT.

The chain carries TRBV18 and TRBJ1-1; 9 positions agree with TRBD1. The CDR3 is 14 amino acids. Germline V gives CDR1 KGHSH, CDR2 LQKENI. The ends lost 2 bases at V and 5 bases at J; junction bases unmatched: 3. CDR3 amino acids: CASSPGQGRTEAFF. CDR3 in DNA: TGTGCCAGCTCACCAGGACAGGGGCGAACTGAAGCTTTCTTT.

In DNA form, the CDR3 reads TGTGCCAGCAGAAGGGCGGCTAGCGGGAGTGATACGCAGTATTTT. Translated: CASRRAASGSDTQYF. This rearrangement joins TRBV21-1 to TRBJ2-3; whether TRBD2, the table's D call, matches the DNA was not checked. TRBV21-1 is deemed a pseudogene. This CDR3 has 15 residues.